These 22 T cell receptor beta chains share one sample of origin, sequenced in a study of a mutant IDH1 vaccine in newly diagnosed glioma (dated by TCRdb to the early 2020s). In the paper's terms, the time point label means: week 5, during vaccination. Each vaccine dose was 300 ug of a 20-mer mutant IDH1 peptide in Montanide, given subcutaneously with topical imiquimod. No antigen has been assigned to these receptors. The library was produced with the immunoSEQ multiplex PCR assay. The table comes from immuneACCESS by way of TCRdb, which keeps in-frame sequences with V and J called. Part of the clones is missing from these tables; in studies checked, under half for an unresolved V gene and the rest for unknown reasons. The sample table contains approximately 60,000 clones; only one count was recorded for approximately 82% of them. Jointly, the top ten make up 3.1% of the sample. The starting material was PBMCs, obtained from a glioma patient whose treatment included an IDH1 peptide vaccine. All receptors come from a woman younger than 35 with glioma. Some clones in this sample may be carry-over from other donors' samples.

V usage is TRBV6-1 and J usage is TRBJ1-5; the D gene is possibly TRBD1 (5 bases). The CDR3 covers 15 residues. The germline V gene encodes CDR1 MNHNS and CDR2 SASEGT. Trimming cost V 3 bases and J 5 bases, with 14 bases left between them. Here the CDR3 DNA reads TGTGCCAGCAGTGATATGGGCAGGGTGGATCAGCCCCAGCATTTT. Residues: CASSDMGRVDQPQHF.

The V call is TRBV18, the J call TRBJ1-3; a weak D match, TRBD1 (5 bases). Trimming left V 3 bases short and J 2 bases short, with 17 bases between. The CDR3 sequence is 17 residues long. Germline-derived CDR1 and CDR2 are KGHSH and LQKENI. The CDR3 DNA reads TGTGCCAGCTCACCGGGAGCAGGGACTGGGACTGGAAACACCATATATTTT. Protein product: CASSPGAGTGTGNTIYF.

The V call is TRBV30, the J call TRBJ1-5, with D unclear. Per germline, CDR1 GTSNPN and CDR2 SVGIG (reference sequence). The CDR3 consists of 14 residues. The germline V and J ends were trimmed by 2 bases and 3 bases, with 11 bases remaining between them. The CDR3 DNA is TGTGCCTGGAGTCGGGCGGGGTCCAATCAGCCCCAGCATTTT. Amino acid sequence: CAWSRAGSNQPQHF.

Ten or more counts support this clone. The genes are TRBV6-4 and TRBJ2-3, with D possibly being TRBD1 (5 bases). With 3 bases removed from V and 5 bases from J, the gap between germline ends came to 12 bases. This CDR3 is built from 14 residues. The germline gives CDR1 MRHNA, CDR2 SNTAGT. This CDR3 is CASSDSQGVDTQYF. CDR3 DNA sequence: TGTGCCAGCAGTGATTCGCAGGGTGTAGATACGCAGTATTTT.

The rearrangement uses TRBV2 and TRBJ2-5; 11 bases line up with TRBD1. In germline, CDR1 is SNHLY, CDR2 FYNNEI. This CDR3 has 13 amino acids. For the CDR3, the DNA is TGTGCAACCGGGACAGGGGGCCAAGAGACCCAGTACTTC. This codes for CATGTGGQETQYF.

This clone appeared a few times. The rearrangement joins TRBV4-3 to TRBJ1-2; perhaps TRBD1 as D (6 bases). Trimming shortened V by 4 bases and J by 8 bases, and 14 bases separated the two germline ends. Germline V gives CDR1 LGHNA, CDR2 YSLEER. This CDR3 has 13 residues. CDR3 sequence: CASSLSGVRGYTF. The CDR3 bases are TGCGCCAGCAGCCTCTCAGGGGTGAGGGGCTACACCTTC.

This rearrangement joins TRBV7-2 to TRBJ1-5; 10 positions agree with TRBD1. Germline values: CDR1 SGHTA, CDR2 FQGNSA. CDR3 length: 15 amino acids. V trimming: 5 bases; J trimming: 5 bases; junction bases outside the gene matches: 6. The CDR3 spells CASSPGQGPDQPQHF. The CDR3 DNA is TGTGCCAGCAGCCCGGGACAGGGGCCGGATCAGCCCCAGCATTTT.

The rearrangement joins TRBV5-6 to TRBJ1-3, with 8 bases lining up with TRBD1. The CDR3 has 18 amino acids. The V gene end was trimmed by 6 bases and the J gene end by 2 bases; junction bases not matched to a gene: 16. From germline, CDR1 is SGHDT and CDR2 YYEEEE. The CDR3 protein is CASILSRTGFHAGNTIYF. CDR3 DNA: TGTGCCAGCATCCTATCGAGGACAGGGTTTCATGCTGGAAACACCATATATTTT.

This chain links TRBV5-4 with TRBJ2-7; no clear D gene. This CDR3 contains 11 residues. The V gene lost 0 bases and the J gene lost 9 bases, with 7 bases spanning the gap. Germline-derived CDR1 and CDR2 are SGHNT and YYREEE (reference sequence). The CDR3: CASSLDGPQYF. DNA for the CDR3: TGTGCCAGCAGCTTGGATGGGCCGCAGTACTTC. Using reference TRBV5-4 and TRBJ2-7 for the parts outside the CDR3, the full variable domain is ETGVTQSPTHLIKTRGQQVTLRCSSQSGHNTVSWYQQALGQGPQFIFQYYREEENGRGNFPPRFSGLQFPNYSSELNVNALELDDSALYLCASSLDGPQYFGPGTRLTVT.

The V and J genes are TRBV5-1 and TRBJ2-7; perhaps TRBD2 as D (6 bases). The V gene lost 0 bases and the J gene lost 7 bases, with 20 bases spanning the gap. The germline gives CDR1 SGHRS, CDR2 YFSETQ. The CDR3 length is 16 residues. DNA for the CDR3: TGCGCCAGCAGCTTGGCCCAGAGGGGAGGCTCTCTAGAGCAGTACTTC. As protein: CASSLAQRGGSLEQYF.

The chain's CDR3 is CASNEGGPGNTIYF. Written as DNA, the CDR3 is TGTGCCAGCAACGAGGGAGGTCCTGGAAACACCATATATTTT. The chain combines TRBV6-1 with TRBJ1-3; D is unclear. This CDR3 spans 14 amino acids. The germline V and J ends were trimmed by 7 bases and 2 bases, with 12 bases remaining between them. Germline lookup yields CDR1 MNHNS and CDR2 SASEGT.

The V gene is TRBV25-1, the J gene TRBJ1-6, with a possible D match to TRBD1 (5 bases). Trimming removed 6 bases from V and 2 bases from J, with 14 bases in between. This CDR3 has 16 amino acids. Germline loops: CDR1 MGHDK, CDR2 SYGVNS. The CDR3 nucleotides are TGTGCCAGCAGCAAGCAGGGAACCGCCTATAATTCACCCCTCCACTTT. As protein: CASSKQGTAYNSPLHF.

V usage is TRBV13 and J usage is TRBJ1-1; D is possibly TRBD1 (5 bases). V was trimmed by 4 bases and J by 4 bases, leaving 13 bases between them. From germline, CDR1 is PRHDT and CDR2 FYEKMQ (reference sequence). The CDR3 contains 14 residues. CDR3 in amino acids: CASSSGSHPTEAFF. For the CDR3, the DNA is TGTGCCAGCAGCTCAGGGTCCCACCCCACTGAAGCTTTCTTT.

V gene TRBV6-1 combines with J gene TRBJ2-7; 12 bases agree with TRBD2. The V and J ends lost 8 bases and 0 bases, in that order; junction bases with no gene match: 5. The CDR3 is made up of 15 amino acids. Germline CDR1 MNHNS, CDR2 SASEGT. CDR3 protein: CASGLAGIYSYEQYF. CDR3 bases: TGTGCCAGCGGACTAGCGGGGATCTACTCCTACGAGCAGTACTTC.

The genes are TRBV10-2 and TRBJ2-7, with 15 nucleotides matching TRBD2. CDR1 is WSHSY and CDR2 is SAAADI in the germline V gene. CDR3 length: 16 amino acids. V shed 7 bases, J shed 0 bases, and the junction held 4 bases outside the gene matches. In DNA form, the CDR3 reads TGCGCCAGCACCTCGGGACTAGCGGGGGGCTCCTACGAGCAGTACTTC. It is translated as CASTSGLAGGSYEQYF.

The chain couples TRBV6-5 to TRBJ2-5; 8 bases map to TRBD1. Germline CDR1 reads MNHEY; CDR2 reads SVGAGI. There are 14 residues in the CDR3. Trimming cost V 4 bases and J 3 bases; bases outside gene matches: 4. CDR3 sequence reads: CASSSPGQEETQYF. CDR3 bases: TGTGCCAGCAGTTCCCCGGGACAGGAAGAGACCCAGTACTTC.

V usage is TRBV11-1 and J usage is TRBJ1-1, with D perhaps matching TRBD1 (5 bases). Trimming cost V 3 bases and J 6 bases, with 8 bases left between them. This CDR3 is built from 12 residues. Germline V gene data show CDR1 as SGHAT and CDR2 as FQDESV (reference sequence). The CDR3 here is CASSLGRPEAFF. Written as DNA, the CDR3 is TGTGCCAGCAGCTTGGGGCGTCCTGAAGCTTTCTTT.

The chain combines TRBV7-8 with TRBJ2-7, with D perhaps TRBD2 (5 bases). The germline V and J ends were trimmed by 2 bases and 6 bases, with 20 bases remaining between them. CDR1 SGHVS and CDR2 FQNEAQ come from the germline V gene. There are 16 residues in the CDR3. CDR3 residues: CASSLSPGLPVSEQYF. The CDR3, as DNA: TGTGCCAGCAGCTTAAGTCCCGGACTTCCCGTCTCCGAGCAGTACTTC.

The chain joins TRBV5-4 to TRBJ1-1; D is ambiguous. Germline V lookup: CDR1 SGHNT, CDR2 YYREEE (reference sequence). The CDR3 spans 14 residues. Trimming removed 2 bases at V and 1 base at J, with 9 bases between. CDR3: CASSLQIPNTEAFF. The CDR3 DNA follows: TGTGCCAGCAGCTTACAGATACCGAACACTGAAGCTTTCTTT.

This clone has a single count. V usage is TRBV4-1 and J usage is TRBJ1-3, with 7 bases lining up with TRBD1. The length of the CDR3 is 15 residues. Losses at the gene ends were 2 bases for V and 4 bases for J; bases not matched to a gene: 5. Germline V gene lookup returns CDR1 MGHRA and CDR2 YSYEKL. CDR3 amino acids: CASSQPDRSGNTIYF. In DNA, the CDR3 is TGCGCCAGCAGCCAACCGGACAGGTCAGGAAACACCATATATTTT.

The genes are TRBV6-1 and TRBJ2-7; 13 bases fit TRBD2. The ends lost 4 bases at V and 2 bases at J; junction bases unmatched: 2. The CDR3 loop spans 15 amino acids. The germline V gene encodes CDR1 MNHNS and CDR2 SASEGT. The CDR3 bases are TGTGCCAGCAGTGGGGGACTAGCGGGAACCTACGAGCAGTACTTC. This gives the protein CASSGGLAGTYEQYF.

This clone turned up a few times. The CDR3 nucleotides read TGTGCCAGCAGCTTCACGGGGGTCACAGATACGCAGTATTTT. Encoded protein: CASSFTGVTDTQYF. This chain uses TRBV11-3 with TRBJ2-3, with a possible D match to TRBD2 (6 bases). The CDR3 covers 14 residues. V was shortened by 3 bases and J by 2 bases, with 9 bases between the two germline ends. From germline, CDR1 is SGHNT and CDR2 YENEEA.